The sequence of this TCR beta chain was determined in a study of blood T cells in healthy people across ages. Through a sample-barcoded 5' primer and a J-beta primer mix, a second PCR was run for about 6 to 12 cycles. One entry per CDR3 protein, called by TCRdb with MiXCR from the 5' RACE reads. Counted here are around 800,000 distinct CDR3 sequences, about 48% occurring once; the ten biggest clones make up about 38%. Per-sample yields of isolated PBMCs were at least 7 million. This CDR3 has 15 residues. V gave up 2 bases and J gave up 5 bases; unmatched junction bases: 8. Germline lookup yields CDR1 LGHDT and CDR2 YNNKEL (reference sequence).

Sequenced sample: blood. The receptor's source is a man of 80 years or more in good health. The chain joins TRBV3-1 to TRBJ1-1, with 7 bases lining up with TRBD1. The CDR3 DNA reads TGTGCCAGCAGCCAACCCACCCTGGACAGGACTGAAGCTTTCTTT. Its protein is CASSQPTLDRTEAFF.